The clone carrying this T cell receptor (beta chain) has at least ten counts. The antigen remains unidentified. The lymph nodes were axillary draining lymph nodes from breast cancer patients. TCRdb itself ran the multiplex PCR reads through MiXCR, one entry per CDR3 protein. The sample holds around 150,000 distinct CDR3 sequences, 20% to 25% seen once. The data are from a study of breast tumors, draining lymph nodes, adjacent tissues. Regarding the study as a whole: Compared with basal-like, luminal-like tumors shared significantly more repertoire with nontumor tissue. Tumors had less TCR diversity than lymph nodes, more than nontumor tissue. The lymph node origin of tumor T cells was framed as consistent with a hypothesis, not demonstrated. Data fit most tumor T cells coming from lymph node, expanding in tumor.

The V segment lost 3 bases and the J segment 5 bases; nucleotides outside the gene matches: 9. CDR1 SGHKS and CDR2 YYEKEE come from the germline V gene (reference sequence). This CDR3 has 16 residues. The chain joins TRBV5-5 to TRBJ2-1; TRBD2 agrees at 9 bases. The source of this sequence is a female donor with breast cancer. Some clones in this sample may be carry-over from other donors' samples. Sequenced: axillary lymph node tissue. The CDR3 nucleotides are TGTGCCAGCAGCTCCGCCAGCGGGAGGCCAAACAATGAGCAGTTCTTC. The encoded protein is CASSSASGRPNNEQFF.